The 15 T cell receptor beta chains given below trace back to one sample, sequenced in a study of blood T cell repertoires in COVID-19. Measured with immunoSEQ multiplex PCR; TCRdb has only the in-frame clones, and not every one. The table includes more than 200,000 clones, about 88% detected once. Sequencing used peripheral blood. These receptors came from an older woman with COVID-19, enrolled during active disease.

The chain recombines TRBV2 with TRBJ2-3; 15 bases line up with TRBD2. V was pared by 6 bases and J by 1 base, with 2 bases of the junction left unmatched. The CDR3 length is 16 residues. Germline CDR1 SNHLY, CDR2 FYNNEI. The DNA for the CDR3 is TGTGCCAGCAGGCGGACTAGCGGGAGGGGCACAGATACGCAGTATTTT. Translated: CASRRTSGRGTDTQYF. The entire variable domain, with the rest obtained from reference TRBV2 and TRBJ2-3, is as follows: EPEVTQTPSHQVTQMGQEVILRCVPISNHLYFYWYRQILGQKVEFLVSFYNNEISEKSEIFDDQFSVERPDGSNFTLKIRSTKLEDSAMYFCASRRTSGRGTDTQYFGPGTRLTVL.

This clone was picked up a small number of times. V and J are TRBV19 and TRBJ1-3; D is perhaps TRBD1 (5 bases). The CDR3 is made up of 16 amino acids. Trimming removed 7 bases from V and 0 bases from J, with 16 bases in between. CDR1 is LNHDA, CDR2 SQIVND, per germline (reference sequence). CDR3 in amino acids: CASMLDIGNSGNTIYF. The CDR3 nucleotides read TGTGCCAGTATGCTGGACATCGGTAACTCTGGAAACACCATATATTTT. Looking up the rest from reference TRBV19 and TRBJ1-3 gives the full variable domain: DGGITQSPKYLFRKEGQNVTLSCEQNLNHDAMYWYRQDPGQGLRLIYYSQIVNDFQKGDIAEGYSVSREKKESFPLTVTSAQKNPTAFYLCASMLDIGNSGNTIYFGEGSWLTVV.

This clone was found once. The genes are TRBV28 and TRBJ2-1; TRBD1 agrees at 7 bases. The CDR3 contains 15 residues. Germline trimming cut 1 base from V and 4 bases from J; bases unmatched to any gene: 4. From germline, CDR1 is MDHEN and CDR2 SYDVKM. The CDR3 loop reads CASSLYGTVYNEQFF. In nucleotides, the CDR3 is TGTGCCAGCAGTTTATACGGGACAGTTTACAATGAGCAGTTCTTC. The full variable domain, completed using reference TRBV28 and TRBJ2-1, is DVKVTQSSRYLVKRTGEKVFLECVQDMDHENMFWYRQDPGLGLRLIYFSYDVKMKEKGDIPEGYSVSREKKERFSLILESASTNQTSMYLCASSLYGTVYNEQFFGPGTRLTVL.

This sequence joins TRBV5-4 and TRBJ2-1; 9 nucleotides line up with TRBD1. Per germline, CDR1 SGHNT and CDR2 YYREEE (reference sequence). The CDR3 loop spans 15 amino acids. Trimming cost V 4 bases and J 3 bases; bases outside gene matches: 5. CDR3 loop: CASSPGTGFYNEQFF. CDR3 nucleotide sequence: TGTGCCAGCAGCCCCGGGACAGGGTTCTACAATGAGCAGTTCTTC. Full variable domain (rest looked up from reference TRBV5-4 and TRBJ2-1): ETGVTQSPTHLIKTRGQQVTLRCSSQSGHNTVSWYQQALGQGPQFIFQYYREEENGRGNFPPRFSGLQFPNYSSELNVNALELDDSALYLCASSPGTGFYNEQFFGPGTRLTVL.

This rearrangement joins TRBV10-3 to TRBJ2-2; the match to TRBD2 covers 7 bases. This CDR3 has 15 residues. The V segment lost 4 bases and the J segment 1 base; nucleotides outside the gene matches: 3. CDR1 is ENHRY, CDR2 SYGVKD, per germline. The CDR3 region has the DNA TGTGCCATCAGTGGACTAGCACTGAACACCGGGGAGCTGTTTTTT. Its translation is CAISGLALNTGELFF.

The chain is built from TRBV10-3 and TRBJ1-6, with TRBD1 identical over 8 bases. The V gene's germline CDR1 is ENHRY and CDR2 SYGVKD. CDR3 size: 14 residues. V trimming: 6 bases; J trimming: 5 bases; junction bases outside the gene matches: 3. CDR3 protein: CAISPTGDNSPLHF. In DNA, the CDR3 is TGTGCCATCAGCCCGACAGGGGATAATTCACCCCTCCACTTT.

The CDR3 DNA sequence: TGCAGCGTTGAGGTCGGCGGGGGGTTGAGGGAAAAACTGTTTTTT. Translated, it gives CSVEVGGGLREKLFF. The V call is TRBV29-1, the J call TRBJ1-4; perhaps TRBD1 as D (5 bases). In germline, CDR1 is SQVTM, CDR2 ANQGSEA. V was trimmed by 3 bases and J by 8 bases, leaving 19 bases between them. The CDR3 contains 15 residues.

This clone appeared once. J is TRBJ2-3 and V is TRBV19; 11 bases line up with TRBD2. CDR1 and CDR2 from the germline V gene are LNHDA and SQIVND (reference sequence). The V gene end was trimmed by 1 base and the J gene end by 2 bases; junction bases not matched to a gene: 11. This CDR3 has 19 residues. DNA of the CDR3: TGTGCCAGTAGTATAGGCGGAGGGCTAGCGGGAGGACCCACAGATACGCAGTATTTT. Its translation is CASSIGGGLAGGPTDTQYF.

The J gene is TRBJ1-2, the V gene TRBV12-3 or TRBV12-4; tentatively, D is TRBD1 (6 bases). This CDR3 is 12 amino acids long. Trimming left V 3 bases short and J 4 bases short, with 6 bases between. The CDR3, as DNA: TGTGCCAGCAGTTTGGACAGCTATGGCTACACCTTC. Its translation is CASSLDSYGYTF.

In nucleotides, the CDR3 is TGTGCCAGCAGTACTTCTGGAAACACCATATATTTT. This gives the protein CASSTSGNTIYF. V and J are TRBV6-6 and TRBJ1-3; D call uncertain. Trimming took 5 bases from V and 1 from J, leaving 3 bases between them. There are 12 residues in the CDR3. The V gene's germline CDR1 is MNHNY and CDR2 SVGAGI (reference sequence).

The chain carries TRBV24-1 and TRBJ2-1; TRBD1 matches at 9 bases. V shed 0 bases, J shed 4 bases, and the junction held 6 bases outside the gene matches. CDR3 size: 17 residues. The V gene's germline CDR1 is KGHDR and CDR2 SFDVKD. In DNA form, the CDR3 reads TGTGCCACCAGTGATTTGAAAGGGACAGGGAGGTACAATGAGCAGTTCTTC. This codes for CATSDLKGTGRYNEQFF.

The CDR3 sequence: CASSQTAYYEQYF. The CDR3 DNA reads as TGTGCCAGCAGTCAGACAGCTTACTACGAGCAGTACTTC. The gene calls are TRBV6-6 and TRBJ2-7; a weak D match, TRBD1 (5 bases). The CDR3 has 13 amino acids. Germline lookup yields CDR1 MNHNY and CDR2 SVGAGI (reference sequence). V was trimmed by 5 bases and J by 3 bases, leaving 11 bases between them.

V and J are TRBV25-1 and TRBJ1-2; 9 bases fit TRBD1. Germline V lookup: CDR1 MGHDK, CDR2 SYGVNS. The length of the CDR3 is 14 residues. The V segment lost 0 bases and the J segment 7 bases; nucleotides outside the gene matches: 3. The CDR3 is CASSEYGQGLGYTF. The CDR3 nucleotides read TGTGCCAGCAGTGAATATGGACAGGGGCTTGGCTACACCTTC.

The V and J genes are TRBV7-2 and TRBJ1-3, with D possibly TRBD1 on 6 matching bases. Germline CDR1 reads SGHTA; CDR2 reads FQGNSA. The CDR3 length is 15 residues. V was trimmed by 0 bases and J by 4 bases, leaving 10 bases between them. For the CDR3, the DNA is TGTGCCAGCAGCTTAGCCCCACAGGGAGGAAACACCATATATTTT. Translation gives CASSLAPQGGNTIYF.

This clone was counted only a few times. The rearrangement uses TRBV30 and TRBJ1-5; D remains ambiguous. Germline V gene data show CDR1 as GTSNPN and CDR2 as SVGIG (reference sequence). The length of the CDR3 is 13 residues. V was trimmed by 2 bases and J by 5 bases, leaving 10 bases between them. The CDR3: CAWSPPGYQPQHF. The CDR3 DNA is TGTGCCTGGAGTCCACCGGGATATCAGCCCCAGCATTTT.